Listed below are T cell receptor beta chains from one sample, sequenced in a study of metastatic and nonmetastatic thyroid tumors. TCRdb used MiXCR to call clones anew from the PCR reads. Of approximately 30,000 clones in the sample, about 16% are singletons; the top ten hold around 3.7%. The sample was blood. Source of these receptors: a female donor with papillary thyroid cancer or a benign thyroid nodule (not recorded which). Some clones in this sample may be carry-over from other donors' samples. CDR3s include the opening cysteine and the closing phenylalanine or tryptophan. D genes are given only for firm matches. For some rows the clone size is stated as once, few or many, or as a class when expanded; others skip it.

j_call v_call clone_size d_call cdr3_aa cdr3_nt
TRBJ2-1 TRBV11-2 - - CASSSLGLCPANEQLF TGTGCCAGCAGCTCCCTTGGACTATGTCCGGCCAATGAGCAGCTCTTC
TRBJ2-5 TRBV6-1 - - CASSEGDSGTQYF TGTGCCAGCAGTGAAGGAGATAGTGGGACCCAGTACTTC
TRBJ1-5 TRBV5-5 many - CASSWGFDQPQHF TGTGCCAGCAGCTGGGGGTTCGATCAGCCCCAGCATTTT
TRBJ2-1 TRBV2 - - CSSSARAVPYNGQFF TGTTCCAGCAGCGCCCGGGCGGTTCCCTACAATGGGCAGTTCTTC
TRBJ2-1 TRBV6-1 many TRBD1 CASRNTGADNEQFF TGTGCCAGCCGGAATACAGGGGCGGACAATGAGCAGTTCTTC
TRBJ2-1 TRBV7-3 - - CASMGQLSSYNEQFF TGTGCCAGCATGGGTCAGCTGAGCTCCTACAATGAGCAGTTCTTC
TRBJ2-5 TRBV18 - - CASSPRDGGETQYF TGTGCCAGCTCCCCTCGGGACGGAGGAGAGACCCAGTACTTC
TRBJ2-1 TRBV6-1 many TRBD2 CASSSGRAFEQFF TGTGCCAGCAGTAGCGGGAGGGCCTTTGAGCAGTTCTTC
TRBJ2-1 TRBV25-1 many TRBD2 CASSELGRESHEQFF TGTGCCAGCAGTGAACTCGGGCGGGAGTCCCATGAGCAGTTCTTC
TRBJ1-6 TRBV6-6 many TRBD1 CASSYLGTGGRDSPLHF TGTGCCAGCAGTTACTTGGGGACAGGGGGGCGGGATTCACCCCTCCACTTT
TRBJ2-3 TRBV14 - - CASTPTSGATSTDTQYF TGTGCCAGCACCCCCACGTCCGGAGCCACTAGCACAGATACGCAGTATTTT
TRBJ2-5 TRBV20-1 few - CSARGGGGSYQETQYF TGCAGTGCTAGGGGTGGAGGGGGGTCGTACCAAGAGACCCAGTACTTC
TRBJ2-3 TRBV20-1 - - CSAKNRLSGASDTQYF TGCAGTGCTAAAAATCGACTATCTGGAGCATCAGATACGCAGTATTTT
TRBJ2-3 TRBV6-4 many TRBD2 CASSEGTSGTDTQYF TGTGCCAGCAGTGAAGGGACTAGCGGCACAGATACGCAGTATTTT
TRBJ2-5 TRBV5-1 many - CASSLDDLNPTQYF TGCGCCAGCAGCTTGGACGACTTAAATCCGACCCAGTACTTC
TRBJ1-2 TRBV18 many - CASSRSDRSNYGYTF TGTGCCAGCTCAAGATCCGACAGGTCTAACTATGGCTACACCTTC
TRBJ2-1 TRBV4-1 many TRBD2 CASSHGTSGRADEQFF TGCGCCAGCAGCCACGGTACTAGCGGGAGGGCCGATGAGCAGTTCTTC
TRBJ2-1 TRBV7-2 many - CASSHYPTGSGRGNEQFF TGTGCCAGCAGCCACTACCCTACTGGGAGCGGAAGGGGAAATGAGCAGTTCTTC
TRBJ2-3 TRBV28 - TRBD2 CASSPVPTRLAVEVTDTQYF TGTGCCAGCAGCCCTGTGCCCACCAGACTAGCGGTCGAAGTCACAGATACGCAGTATTTT
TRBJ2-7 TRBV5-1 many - CASSLTGTQYEQYF TGCGCCAGCAGTCTTACCGGCACGCAATACGAGCAGTACTTC
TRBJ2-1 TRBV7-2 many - CASRPSRGVDEQFF TGTGCCAGCAGACCCTCCAGGGGGGTCGATGAGCAGTTCTTC
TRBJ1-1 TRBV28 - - CASRPQAAMNTEDLF TGTGCCAGCCGCCCGCAGGCCGCGATGAACACTGAAGATTTATTT